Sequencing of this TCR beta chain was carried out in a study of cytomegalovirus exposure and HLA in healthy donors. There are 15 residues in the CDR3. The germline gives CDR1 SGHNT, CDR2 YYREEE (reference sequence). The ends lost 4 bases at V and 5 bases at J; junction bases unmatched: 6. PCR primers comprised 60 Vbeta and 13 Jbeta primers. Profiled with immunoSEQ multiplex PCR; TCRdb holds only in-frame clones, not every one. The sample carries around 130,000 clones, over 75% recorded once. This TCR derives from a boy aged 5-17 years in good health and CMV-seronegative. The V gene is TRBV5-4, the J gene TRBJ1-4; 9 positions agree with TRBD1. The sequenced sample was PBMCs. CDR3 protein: CASSLDGTGNEKLFF. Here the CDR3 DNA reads TGTGCCAGCAGCCTCGACGGGACAGGGAATGAAAAACTGTTTTTT.